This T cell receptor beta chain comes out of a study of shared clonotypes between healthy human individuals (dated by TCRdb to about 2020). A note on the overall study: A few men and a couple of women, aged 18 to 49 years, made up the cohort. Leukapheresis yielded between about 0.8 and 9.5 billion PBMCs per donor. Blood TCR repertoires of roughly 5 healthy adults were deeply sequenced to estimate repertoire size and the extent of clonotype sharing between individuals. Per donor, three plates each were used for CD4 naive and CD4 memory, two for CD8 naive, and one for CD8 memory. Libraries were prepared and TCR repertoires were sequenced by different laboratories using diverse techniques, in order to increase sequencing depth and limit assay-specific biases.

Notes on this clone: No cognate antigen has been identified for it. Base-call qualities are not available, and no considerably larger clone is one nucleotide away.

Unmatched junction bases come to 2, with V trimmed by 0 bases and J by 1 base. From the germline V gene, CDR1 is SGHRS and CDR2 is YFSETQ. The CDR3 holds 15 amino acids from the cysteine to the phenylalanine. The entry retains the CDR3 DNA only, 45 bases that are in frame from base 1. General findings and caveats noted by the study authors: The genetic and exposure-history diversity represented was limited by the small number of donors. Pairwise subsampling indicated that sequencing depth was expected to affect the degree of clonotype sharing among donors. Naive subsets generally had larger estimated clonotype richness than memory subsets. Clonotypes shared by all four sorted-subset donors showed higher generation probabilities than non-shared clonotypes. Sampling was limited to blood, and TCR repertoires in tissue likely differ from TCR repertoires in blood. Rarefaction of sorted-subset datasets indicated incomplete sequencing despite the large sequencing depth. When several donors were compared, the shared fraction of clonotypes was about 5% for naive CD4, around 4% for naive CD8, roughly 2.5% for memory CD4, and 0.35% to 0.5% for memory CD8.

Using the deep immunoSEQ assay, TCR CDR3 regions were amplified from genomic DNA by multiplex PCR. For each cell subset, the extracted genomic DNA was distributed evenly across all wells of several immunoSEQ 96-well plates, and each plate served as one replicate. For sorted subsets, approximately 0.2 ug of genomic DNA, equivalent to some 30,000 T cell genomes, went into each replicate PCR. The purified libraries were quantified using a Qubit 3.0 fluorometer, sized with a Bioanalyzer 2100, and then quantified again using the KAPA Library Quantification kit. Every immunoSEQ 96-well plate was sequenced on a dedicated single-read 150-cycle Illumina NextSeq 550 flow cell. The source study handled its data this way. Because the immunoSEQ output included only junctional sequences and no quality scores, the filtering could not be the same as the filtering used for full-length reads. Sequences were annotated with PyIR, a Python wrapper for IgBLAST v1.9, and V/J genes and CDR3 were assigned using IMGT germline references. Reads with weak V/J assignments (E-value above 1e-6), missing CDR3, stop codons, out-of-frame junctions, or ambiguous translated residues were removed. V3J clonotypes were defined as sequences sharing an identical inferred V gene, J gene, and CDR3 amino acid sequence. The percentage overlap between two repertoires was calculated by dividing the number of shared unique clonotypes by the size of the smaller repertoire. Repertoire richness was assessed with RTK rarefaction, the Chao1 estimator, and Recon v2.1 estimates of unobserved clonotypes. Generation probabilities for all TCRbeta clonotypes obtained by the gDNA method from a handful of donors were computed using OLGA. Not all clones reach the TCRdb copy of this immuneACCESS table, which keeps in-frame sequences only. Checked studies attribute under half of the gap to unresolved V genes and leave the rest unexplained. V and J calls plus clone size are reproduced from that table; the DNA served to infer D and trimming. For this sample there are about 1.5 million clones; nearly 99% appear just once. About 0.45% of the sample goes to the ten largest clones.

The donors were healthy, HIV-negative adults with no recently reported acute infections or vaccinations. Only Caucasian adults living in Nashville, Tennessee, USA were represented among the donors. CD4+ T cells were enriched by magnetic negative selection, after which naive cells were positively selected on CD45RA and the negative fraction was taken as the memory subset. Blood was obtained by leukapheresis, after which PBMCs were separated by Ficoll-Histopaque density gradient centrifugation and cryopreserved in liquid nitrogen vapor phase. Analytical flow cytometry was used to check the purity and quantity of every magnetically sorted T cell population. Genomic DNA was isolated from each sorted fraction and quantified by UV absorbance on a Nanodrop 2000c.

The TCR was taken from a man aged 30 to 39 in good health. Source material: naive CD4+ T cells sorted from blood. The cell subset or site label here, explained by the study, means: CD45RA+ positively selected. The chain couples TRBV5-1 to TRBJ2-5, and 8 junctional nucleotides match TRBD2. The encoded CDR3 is CASSLDGTSQETQYF. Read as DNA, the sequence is TGCGCCAGCAGCTTGGATGGGACTAGCCAAGAGACCCAGTACTTC.